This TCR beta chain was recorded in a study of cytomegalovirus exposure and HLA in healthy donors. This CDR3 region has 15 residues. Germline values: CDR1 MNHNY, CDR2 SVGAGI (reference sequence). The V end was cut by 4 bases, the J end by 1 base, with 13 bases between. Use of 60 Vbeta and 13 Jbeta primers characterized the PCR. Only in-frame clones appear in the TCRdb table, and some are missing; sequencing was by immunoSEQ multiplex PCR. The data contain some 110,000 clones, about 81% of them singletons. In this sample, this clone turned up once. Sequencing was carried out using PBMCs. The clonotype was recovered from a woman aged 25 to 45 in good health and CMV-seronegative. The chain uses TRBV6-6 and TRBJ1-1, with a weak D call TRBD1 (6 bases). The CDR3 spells CASSSGGASNTEAFF. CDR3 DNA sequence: TGTGCCAGCAGTTCGGGGGGGGCCTCGAACACTGAAGCTTTCTTT.